This entry concerns a single TCR beta chain. This table comes from immunoSEQ multiplex PCR, and its TCRdb copy is limited to in-frame clones, with some not included. Among 200,000 to 300,000 clones, 90% were seen once, and the ten largest hold approximately 3%. The data belong to a study of cytomegalovirus exposure and HLA in healthy donors. Study as a whole: The 110 or so validation repertoires were produced on the same platform as the 670 or so repertoires of the first cohort. This was reported in a later analysis.

This CDR3 has 15 residues. V was pared by 1 base and J by 0 bases, with 7 bases between. In germline, CDR1 is SGHTA, CDR2 FQGNSA. Specimen: PBMCs. The rearrangement uses TRBV7-2 and TRBJ2-1; no clear D gene. This receptor was taken from a woman aged 25-40 years in good health and CMV-seronegative. In DNA form, the CDR3 reads TGTGCCAGCAGCTTAGAACGGAACTCCTACAATGAGCAGTTCTTC. It encodes CASSLERNSYNEQFF.